Sequencing of this T cell receptor (beta chain) was carried out in a study of blood T cell repertoires in COVID-19. The wider study: Nucleic acid was either cDNA or gDNA, and it came from T cells, B-cell-depleted T cells, or PBMCs.

Generated by immunoSEQ multiplex PCR, the TCRdb table keeps only in-frame clones and is missing some. The sample gives 150,000 to 200,000 clones, approximately 86% of which show up once; under 9.5% is in the top ten. The sequence derives from a man aged 45-65 years with active or convalescent COVID-19. Material: peripheral blood.

CDR3 sequence reads: CASSISGTANYGYTF. Written as DNA, the CDR3 is TGTGCCAGTAGTATATCTGGCACAGCTAACTATGGCTACACCTTC. This chain uses TRBV19 with TRBJ1-2; D is undetermined. Trimming shortened V by 2 bases and J by 0 bases, and 10 bases separated the two germline ends. The CDR3 loop spans 15 amino acids. CDR1 and CDR2 (germline): LNHDA, SQIVND (reference sequence). Together with reference TRBV19 and TRBJ1-2, the CDR3 gives the full variable domain: DGGITQSPKYLFRKEGQNVTLSCEQNLNHDAMYWYRQDPGQGLRLIYYSQIVNDFQKGDIAEGYSVSREKKESFPLTVTSAQKNPTAFYLCASSISGTANYGYTFGSGTRLTVV.